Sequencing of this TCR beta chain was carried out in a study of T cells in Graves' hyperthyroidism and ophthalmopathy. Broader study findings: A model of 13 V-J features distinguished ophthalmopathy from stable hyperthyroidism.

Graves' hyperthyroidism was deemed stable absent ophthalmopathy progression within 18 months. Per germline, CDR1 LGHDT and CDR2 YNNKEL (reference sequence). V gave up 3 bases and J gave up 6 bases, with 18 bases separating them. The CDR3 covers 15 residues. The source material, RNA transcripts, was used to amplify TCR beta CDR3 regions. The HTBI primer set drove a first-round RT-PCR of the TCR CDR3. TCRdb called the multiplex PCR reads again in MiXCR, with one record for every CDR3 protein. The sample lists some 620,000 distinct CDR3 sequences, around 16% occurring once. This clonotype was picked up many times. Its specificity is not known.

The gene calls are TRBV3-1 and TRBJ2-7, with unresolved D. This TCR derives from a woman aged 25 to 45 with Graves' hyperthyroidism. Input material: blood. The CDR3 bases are TGTGCCAGCAGCCAGGAAAGTACGTTTGGGGTCGAGCAGTACTTC. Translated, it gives CASSQESTFGVEQYF.